One and the same sample provided the 17 T cell receptor beta chains below, sequenced in a study of blood T cells in healthy people across ages. Combining a sample-barcoded 5' primer with a J-beta primer mix, a second PCR ran for roughly 6 to 12 cycles. MiXCR was run by TCRdb on the 5' RACE reads, yielding one entry per CDR3 protein. The table includes some 940,000 distinct CDR3 sequences, roughly 29% detected once. The sample was also linked to a second study, of T cells of mothers and their children.

The sequencing input was blood. All receptors derive from a woman aged 35 to 49 in good health.

In this sample, this clonotype turned up a few times. CDR3 coding DNA: TGCGCCAGCAGCTTGGCTTACCTATTACAGGGACCCACAGATACGCAGTATTTT. Translating gives CASSLAYLLQGPTDTQYF. The V and J genes are TRBV5-1 and TRBJ2-3, with TRBD1 as a possible D gene (6 bases). The V and J ends lost 0 bases and 2 bases respectively, with 19 bases between them. Germline V gene sequence: CDR1 SGHRS, CDR2 YFSETQ. The CDR3 consists of 18 residues.

This clonotype showed up just a few times. This sequence joins TRBV5-1 and TRBJ2-5; 8 nucleotides agree with TRBD1. CDR1 is SGHRS, CDR2 YFSETQ, per germline. V lost 1 base, J lost 2 bases, and 7 bases stayed unmatched. There are 16 residues in the CDR3. CDR3 loop: CASSLWGNRGQETQYF. The CDR3 bases are TGCGCCAGCAGCTTGTGGGGTAACAGGGGGCAAGAGACCCAGTACTTC. Based on the CDR3 plus reference TRBV5-1 and TRBJ2-5, the full variable domain is KAGVTQTPRYLIKTRGQQVTLSCSPISGHRSVSWYQQTPGQGLQFLFEYFSETQRNKGNFPGRFSGRQFSNSRSEMNVSTLELGDSALYLCASSLWGNRGQETQYFGPGTRLLVL.

This clonotype was seen a single time. The V call is TRBV4-1, the J call TRBJ2-2; D not resolved. V lost 0 bases to trimming and J lost 5 bases, with 10 bases between them. CDR3 length: 15 amino acids. Germline V gives CDR1 MGHRA, CDR2 YSYEKL. The CDR3 DNA follows: TGCGCCAGCAGCCAAGATCCGTTGGGGACCGGGGAGCTGTTTTTT. It encodes CASSQDPLGTGELFF.

This clonotype appeared many times. V is TRBV12-3 or TRBV12-4 and J is TRBJ2-5; D may match TRBD1 or TRBD2 (6 bases each). This CDR3 is 12 amino acids long. Deletions cut 11 bases from V and 3 bases from J, with 13 bases between. The CDR3 loop is CACLRGEETQYF. In nucleotides, the CDR3 is TGTGCCTGCCTTAGGGGGGAAGAGACCCAGTACTTC.

Only a few counts were recorded for this clonotype. An end of the junction differs from the germline gene, which may be a read error. The chain recombines TRBV7-2 with TRBJ2-7, with 9 bases matching TRBD1. The germline V gene has CDR1 SGHTA and CDR2 FQGNSA. The CDR3 sequence is 14 residues long. CDR3 region: CVSSASGTGYEQYF. The CDR3 coding sequence is TGTGTCAGCAGCGCGAGTGGGACAGGGTACGAGCAGTACTTC.

This clonotype has a count of ten or more. The chain combines TRBV6-5 with TRBJ2-7; D uncertain. The CDR3 is made up of 15 amino acids. Germline V gene sequence: CDR1 MNHEY, CDR2 SVGAGI. V gave up 0 bases and J gave up 2 bases, with 11 bases separating them. The CDR3 bases are TGTGCCAGCAGTTACTCGATCCTACCACCCTACGAGCAGTACTTC. This gives the protein CASSYSILPPYEQYF.

This chain joins TRBV6-1 and TRBJ2-7, with 7 bases that match TRBD1. Germline CDR1 reads MNHNS; CDR2 reads SASEGT. Losses at the gene ends were 7 bases for V and 0 bases for J; bases not matched to a gene: 6. The CDR3 has 14 amino acids. CDR3 bases: TGTGCCAGCAAATACAGGGGACCCTCCTACGAGCAGTACTTC. Its protein is CASKYRGPSYEQYF.

This clonotype was observed at least ten times. The chain joins TRBV7-9 to TRBJ2-5; possibly TRBD2 for D (5 bases). Germline CDR1 reads SEHNR; CDR2 reads FQNEAQ (reference sequence). This CDR3 comprises 14 residues. Trimming pared 5 bases from V and 5 bases from J, leaving 15 bases between. The CDR3 DNA reads TGTGCCAGCAGCCTGGACTCTTTGGGGGAGACCCAGTACTTC. Protein product: CASSLDSLGETQYF.

This clonotype was found many times. This chain connects TRBV2 to TRBJ1-2; 8 bases are a match to TRBD1. Germline CDR1 is SNHLY and CDR2 is FYNNEI. The CDR3 length is 12 residues. The junction had 4 bases not matched to a gene; V was cut back by 6 bases and J by 7 bases. CDR3 nucleotide sequence: TGTGCCAGCAGGCAGGGGGCTGGTGGCTACACCTTC. It is translated as CASRQGAGGYTF.

In regard to this clonotype: A much larger clone sits a single nucleotide away, making a read error possible. The genes are TRBV12-3 or TRBV12-4 and TRBJ2-1; TRBD2 aligns across 11 bases. There are 15 residues in the CDR3. CDR3 loop: CASSPASGGYNEQLF. The DNA of the CDR3 is TGTGCCAGCAGTCCTGCTAGCGGGGGGTACAATGAGCAGTTATTC.

This clonotype showed up just a few times. The chain employs TRBV15 and TRBJ2-1; 7 bases are shared with TRBD2. V was pared by 1 base and J by 2 bases, with 8 bases of the junction left unmatched. The CDR3 covers 17 residues. Germline lookup yields CDR1 LNHNV and CDR2 YYDKDF (reference sequence). CDR3: CATSRVGGGRTYNEQFF. The CDR3 bases are TGTGCCACCAGCAGAGTGGGGGGGGGAAGGACCTACAATGAGCAGTTCTTC.

This clonotype was detected many times. The chain combines TRBV9 with TRBJ2-5, with D possibly being TRBD1 (6 bases). The CDR3 loop spans 14 amino acids. V lost 4 bases and J 3 bases, leaving 13 bases between the germline ends. Germline CDR1 is SGDLS and CDR2 is YYNGEE. The DNA of the CDR3 is TGTGCCAGCAGCCTAGACAGGTGGGAAGAGACCCAGTACTTC. Translated, it gives CASSLDRWEETQYF. The full variable domain, its missing parts supplied by reference TRBV9 and TRBJ2-5, is DSGVTQTPKHLITATGQRVTLRCSPRSGDLSVYWYQQSLDQGLQFLIQYYNGEERAKGNILERFSAQQFPDLHSELNLSSLELGDSALYFCASSLDRWEETQYFGPGTRLLVL.

In this sample, this clonotype turned up a few times. The chain joins TRBV2 to TRBJ2-7; D is unclear. The germline V and J ends were trimmed by 6 bases and 7 bases, with 19 bases remaining between them. CDR1 SNHLY and CDR2 FYNNEI come from the germline V gene. The CDR3 is 14 residues long. CDR3 in amino acids: CASRKLWASLEQYF. CDR3 in DNA: TGTGCCAGCAGAAAGCTTTGGGCTTCTCTGGAGCAGTACTTC.

The chain recombines TRBV5-1 with TRBJ2-1; D is uncertain. Germline V CDR1 and CDR2: SGHRS, YFSETQ. With 5 bases removed from V and 4 bases from J, the gap between germline ends came to 16 bases. This CDR3 comprises 15 residues. CDR3 region: CASRDASARYNEQFF. Here the CDR3 DNA reads TGCGCCAGCAGAGACGCGAGCGCGAGGTACAATGAGCAGTTCTTC.

With respect to this clonotype: This may arise from a read error, as a much more abundant clone is one base away. The gene calls are TRBV4-2 and TRBJ2-1; either TRBD1 or TRBD2 may supply D (6 bases each). The CDR3 has 14 residues. Trimming left V 0 bases short and J 12 bases short, with 15 bases between. Germline V lookup: CDR1 LGHNA, CDR2 YNFKEQ. DNA of the CDR3: TGTGCCAGCAGCCAAGATCTTGGAGGGGGTAGGCAGTTCTTC. Its protein product is CASSQDLGGGRQFF.

The V gene is TRBV28, the J gene TRBJ1-6, with D possibly TRBD1 on 5 matching bases. Trimming removed 8 bases at V and 6 bases at J, with 32 bases between. CDR1 and CDR2 from the germline V gene are MDHEN and SYDVKM. The CDR3 is 20 amino acids. The CDR3 loop reads CASDRRGSTLNQGPNSPLHF. CDR3 coding DNA: TGTGCCAGCGACCGTCGAGGCAGTACCCTCAACCAGGGCCCTAATTCACCCCTCCACTTT.

This rearrangement joins TRBV6-2 or TRBV6-3 to TRBJ2-1; D call uncertain. CDR1 and CDR2 from the germline V gene are MNHEY and SVGEGT. The CDR3 has 13 amino acids. The V end lost 6 bases, the J end lost 5 bases, and 11 bases lay between the germline ends. The CDR3 sequence: CASSSMRNNEQFF. CDR3 sequence (DNA): TGTGCCAGCAGCTCTATGCGGAACAATGAGCAGTTCTTC.